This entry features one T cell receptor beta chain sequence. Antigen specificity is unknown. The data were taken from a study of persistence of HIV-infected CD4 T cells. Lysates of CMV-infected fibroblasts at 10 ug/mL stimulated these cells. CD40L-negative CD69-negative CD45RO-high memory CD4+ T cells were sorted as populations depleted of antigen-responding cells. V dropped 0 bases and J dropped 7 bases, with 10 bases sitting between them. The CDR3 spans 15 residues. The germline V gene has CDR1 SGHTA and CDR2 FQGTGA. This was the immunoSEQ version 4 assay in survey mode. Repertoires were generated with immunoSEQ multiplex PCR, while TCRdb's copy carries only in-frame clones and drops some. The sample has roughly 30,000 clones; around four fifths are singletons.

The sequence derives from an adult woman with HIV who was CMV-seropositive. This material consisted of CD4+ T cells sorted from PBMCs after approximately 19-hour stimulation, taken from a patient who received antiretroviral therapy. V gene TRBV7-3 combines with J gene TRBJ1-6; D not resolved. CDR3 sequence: CASSLTGRLNSPLHF. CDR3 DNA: TGTGCCAGCAGCTTAACGGGAAGGCTAAATTCACCCCTCCACTTT.